This passage covers 3 T cell receptor beta chains from one sample sequenced in a study of blood T cell repertoires in COVID-19. This table comes from immunoSEQ multiplex PCR, and its TCRdb copy is limited to in-frame clones, with some not included. The repertoire holds about 420,000 clones, about 90% seen once, with roughly 0.78% in the top ten. Input material: peripheral blood. These receptors originate from a man aged 18 to 35 with COVID-19, enrolled during active disease.

The chain employs TRBV28 and TRBJ2-1; D is ambiguous. The germline V gene encodes CDR1 MDHEN and CDR2 SYDVKM. V was shortened by 6 bases and J by 6 bases, with 12 bases between the two germline ends. CDR3 size: 13 residues. The CDR3 sequence is CASSPGGRNEQFF. The CDR3 bases are TGTGCCAGCAGCCCTGGCGGTCGCAATGAGCAGTTCTTC.

The V and J genes are TRBV5-3 and TRBJ2-1; 15 nucleotides agree with TRBD2. TRBV5-3 qualifies as an ORF whose function is uncertain. The junction had 7 bases not matched to a gene; V was cut back by 3 bases and J by 15 bases. The CDR3 spans 14 residues. Here the CDR3 reads CARSSGTSGRPAFF. The CDR3 bases are TGTGCCAGAAGCTCCGGGACTAGCGGGAGGCCTGCGTTCTTC.

For this clone: In the same sample, other DNA sequences code for this CDR3. The chain recombines TRBV7-9 with TRBJ2-5; D remains unclear. CDR3 length equals 12 residues. Germline CDR1 SEHNR, CDR2 FQNEAQ (reference sequence). The V and J ends lost 0 bases and 4 bases respectively, with 3 bases between them. This CDR3 reads CASSLARETQYF. The CDR3 DNA sequence: TGTGCCAGCAGCTTAGCGCGAGAGACCCAGTACTTC.